These T cell receptor beta chains were read from a single sample in a study of blood T cell repertoires in COVID-19. Assay used: immunoSEQ multiplex PCR; TCRdb lists only in-frame clones, some missing. The table lists about 250,000 clones, around 80% of them singletons. The sequenced sample consisted of peripheral blood. These receptors were obtained from a man aged 35-49 years with acute or convalescent COVID-19. Both conserved end residues are part of each CDR3. Each record gives: J gene, D gene, V gene, clone size, CDR3 DNA, CDR3 protein. The D gene is left open where the match is weak. The size of a clone is reported for some rows only, either as once, few or many, or as a class for expanded clones.

J: TRBJ1-5; D: TRBD1; V: TRBV2; size: .; DNA: TGTGCCAGCAGTCGCGGACAGGGAGGGCAGCCCCAGCATTTT; CDR3: CASSRGQGGQPQHF
J: TRBJ2-5; D: TRBD2; V: TRBV7-3; size: .; DNA: TGTGCCAGCAGCTTAGCGGGAGTAGAGACCCAGTACTTC; CDR3: CASSLAGVETQYF
J: TRBJ2-7; D: .; V: TRBV28; size: few; DNA: TGTGCCAGCAGTTTGACCCGGACAGGGAGGGGGGTCGAGCAGTACTTC; CDR3: CASSLTRTGRGVEQYF
J: TRBJ2-3; D: TRBD2; V: TRBV11-2; size: .; DNA: TGTGCCAGCAGCTTAGCCGTAACGGGAGGTACAGATACGCAGTATTTT; CDR3: CASSLAVTGGTDTQYF
J: TRBJ2-1; D: TRBD2; V: TRBV11-2; size: .; DNA: TGTGCCAGCAGCTTACGGGCGGGAGAGGTAAATGAGCAGTTCTTC; CDR3: CASSLRAGEVNEQFF
J: TRBJ1-6; D: TRBD1; V: TRBV7-8; size: .; DNA: TGTGCCAGCAGCTTAGCTTTTCGGGACAGGGTTAGTTATTCACCCCTCCACTTT; CDR3: CASSLAFRDRVSYSPLHF
J: TRBJ2-1; D: TRBD2; V: TRBV4-1; size: .; DNA: TGCGCCAGCAGCCGGGGACTAGCGGCCTACAATGAGCAGTTCTTC; CDR3: CASSRGLAAYNEQFF
J: TRBJ2-3; D: .; V: TRBV24-1; size: .; DNA: TGTGCCACCAGTGACGAGCTCACAGATACGCAGTATTTT; CDR3: CATSDELTDTQYF
J: TRBJ1-1; D: .; V: TRBV6-2/TRBV6-3; size: .; DNA: TGTGCCAGCAGCCGACTTGGCACTGAAGCTTTCTTT; CDR3: CASSRLGTEAFF
J: TRBJ2-7; D: .; V: TRBV18; size: many; DNA: TGTGCCAGCTCACTTTCTGGACTCTCCTCCTACTACGAGCAGTACTTC; CDR3: CASSLSGLSSYYEQYF
J: TRBJ2-3; D: .; V: TRBV6-2/TRBV6-3; size: .; DNA: TGTGCCAGCAGCCCGGCGGGGGCACATGATACGCAGTATTTT; CDR3: CASSPAGAHDTQYF
J: TRBJ1-5; D: TRBD1; V: TRBV27; size: .; DNA: TGTGCCAGCAGACGACAGGGCCTCAATCAGCCCCAGCATTTT; CDR3: CASRRQGLNQPQHF
J: TRBJ2-3; D: TRBD2; V: TRBV5-4; size: .; DNA: TGTGCCAGCAGCTTGGTCCCACTAGCGGAACTTGCAGATACGCAGTATTTT; CDR3: CASSLVPLAELADTQYF
J: TRBJ2-7; D: .; V: TRBV6-1; size: .; DNA: TGTGCCAGCAGTCTCCCGGGCGGGACCTACGAGCAGTACTTC; CDR3: CASSLPGGTYEQYF